These 15 T cell receptor beta chains originate from one sample sequenced in a study of PD-1 blockade in classical Hodgkin lymphoma. Each and every patient relapsed after autologous stem cell transplantation, and patients got differing brentuximab vedotin exposure. Only in-frame clones appear in the TCRdb table, and some are missing; sequencing was by immunoSEQ multiplex PCR. Of tens of thousands of clones in the sample, around 78% are singletons; the top ten hold about 20%. The sample in question was peripheral blood mononuclear cells (PBMCs), obtained before the second cycle of nivolumab. The receptors stem from a human donor with classical Hodgkin lymphoma.

CDR3 in amino acids: CASSLSDRGAMNTEAFF. CDR3 nucleotide sequence: TGTGCCAGCAGCTTGTCGGACAGGGGGGCTATGAACACTGAAGCTTTCTTT. This chain connects TRBV5-4 to TRBJ1-1, with 10 bases aligning to TRBD1. Trimming removed 1 base from V and 0 bases from J; junction bases left unmatched: 6. This CDR3 has 17 amino acids. The germline V gene has CDR1 SGHNT and CDR2 YYREEE (reference sequence).

This chain uses TRBV6-1 with TRBJ2-1, with 7 positions matching TRBD2. CDR3 size: 15 residues. CDR1 is MNHNS, CDR2 SASEGT, per germline. The junction had 8 bases not matched to a gene; V was cut back by 1 base and J by 8 bases. CDR3 region: CASSEGGGSSDEQFF. CDR3 nucleotide sequence: TGTGCCAGCAGTGAAGGTGGCGGGAGTTCCGATGAGCAGTTCTTC.

In this sample, this clone turned up once. This chain joins TRBV5-6 and TRBJ1-3, with unresolved D. Germline V lookup: CDR1 SGHDT, CDR2 YYEEEE. This CDR3 has 15 amino acids. The V end lost 3 bases, the J end lost 0 bases, and 10 bases lay between the germline ends. The CDR3 protein is CASSSGRLSGNTIYF. CDR3 nucleotides: TGTGCCAGCAGCTCAGGACGGCTCTCTGGAAACACCATATATTTT. Drawing the rest from reference TRBV5-6 and TRBJ1-3, the complete variable domain is DAGVTQSPTHLIKTRGQQVTLRCSPKSGHDTVSWYQQALGQGPQFIFQYYEEEERQRGNFPDRFSGHQFPNYSSELNVNALLLGDSALYLCASSSGRLSGNTIYFGEGSWLTVV.

The chain links TRBV7-2 to TRBJ2-2; TRBD1 or TRBD2 may be the D gene (5 bases each). This CDR3 region has 14 residues. The V end lost 6 bases, the J end lost 8 bases, and 16 bases lay between the germline ends. Germline V gene lookup returns CDR1 SGHTA and CDR2 FQGNSA. CDR3 residues: CASRPGTARGELFF. In nucleotides, the CDR3 is TGTGCCAGCAGACCCGGGACGGCGAGGGGGGAGCTGTTTTTT.

J is TRBJ1-3 and V is TRBV6-5; tentative D call: TRBD1 (5 bases). The V and J ends lost 7 bases and 0 bases respectively, with 7 bases between them. Per germline, CDR1 MNHEY and CDR2 SVGAGI. The CDR3 is 13 residues long. The CDR3 region has the DNA TGTGCCAGCACAGGGAACTCTGGAAACACCATATATTTT. Translation gives CASTGNSGNTIYF.

This rearrangement joins TRBV27 to TRBJ1-5, with D possibly matching TRBD1 (6 bases). Germline V gene sequence: CDR1 MNHEY, CDR2 SMNVEV (reference sequence). Trimming took off 5 bases at V and 4 bases at J, with 12 bases between the two ends. There are 14 residues in the CDR3. CDR3 sequence reads: CASSADRINQPQHF. CDR3 DNA: TGTGCCAGCAGTGCCGACAGGATTAATCAGCCCCAGCATTTT.

This CDR3 reads CASSLNGQMNTEAFF. CDR3 sequence (DNA): TGCGCCAGCAGCTTGAATGGACAGATGAACACTGAAGCTTTCTTT. The chain recombines TRBV5-1 with TRBJ1-1; weak D call: TRBD1 (6 bases). CDR3 length: 15 amino acids. Trimming pared 1 base from V and 0 bases from J, leaving 10 bases between. Germline V lookup: CDR1 SGHRS, CDR2 YFSETQ.

The rearrangement links TRBV6-5 to TRBJ2-2, with 8 bases that match TRBD2. CDR1 is MNHEY, CDR2 SVGAGI, per germline. The V gene end was trimmed by 1 base and the J gene end by 7 bases; junction bases not matched to a gene: 5. The CDR3 is made up of 15 amino acids. CDR3 sequence reads: CASSYFGGASGELFF. CDR3 DNA: TGTGCCAGCAGTTACTTCGGGGGGGCAAGCGGGGAGCTGTTTTTT.

The V gene is TRBV7-2, the J gene TRBJ2-3; 9 nucleotides line up with TRBD2. J lost 4 bases, V lost 0 bases, and 5 bases had no gene match. The CDR3 contains 16 residues. CDR1 and CDR2 from the germline V gene are SGHTA and FQGNSA. As DNA, the CDR3 is TGTGCCAGCAGCTTAGCTTGGCGGGGGGGGTCAGATACGCAGTATTTT. Protein sequence: CASSLAWRGGSDTQYF.

V is TRBV28 and J is TRBJ2-4; perhaps TRBD2 as D (5 bases). The germline V gene has CDR1 MDHEN and CDR2 SYDVKM. This CDR3 has 13 residues. V was clipped by 4 bases and J by 9 bases, with 13 bases between them. CDR3 sequence: CASSSPGGRIQYF. CDR3 DNA sequence: TGTGCCAGCAGTTCCCCGGGCGGGCGCATTCAGTACTTC.

This chain uses TRBV4-3 with TRBJ2-5; TRBD2 agrees at 11 bases. With V trimmed by 3 bases and J by 0 bases, 12 bases remained unmatched. Per germline, CDR1 LGHNA and CDR2 YSLEER. This CDR3 contains 19 residues. The CDR3 region has the DNA TGCGCCAGCAGCCAGTGGGCCGGGACTAGCGGACCGTACCAAGAGACCCAGTACTTC. This translates into CASSQWAGTSGPYQETQYF.

The genes are TRBV5-4 and TRBJ1-1, with a possible D match to TRBD1 (5 bases). The CDR3 has 13 amino acids. Trimming stripped 4 bases from V and 6 bases from J, with 13 bases between. Germline V lookup: CDR1 SGHNT, CDR2 YYREEE (reference sequence). The CDR3: CASSRWGYAEAFF. The CDR3 DNA follows: TGTGCCAGCAGCCGGTGGGGGTACGCTGAAGCTTTCTTT.

DNA for the CDR3: TGTGCCAGCTCAGCCTCAGGGGCCGGGGAGACCCAGTACTTC. Amino acids: CASSASGAGETQYF. V is TRBV18 and J is TRBJ2-5, with D possibly being TRBD1 (6 bases). The CDR3 spans 14 residues. Trimming took off 5 bases at V and 5 bases at J, with 15 bases between the two ends. The germline gives CDR1 KGHSH, CDR2 LQKENI.

The chain is built from TRBV4-3 and TRBJ2-7, with TRBD1 matching 10 bases. V was clipped by 0 bases and J by 9 bases; unmatched bases: 8. CDR1 is LGHNA and CDR2 is YSLEER in the germline V gene. The CDR3 runs 15 residues. As DNA, the CDR3 is TGCGCCAGCAGCCAAGATAGGGACAGGGGTCAACGGCAGTACTTC. Its translation is CASSQDRDRGQRQYF.

The chain joins TRBV6-5 to TRBJ2-1; D may be TRBD1 or TRBD2 (6 bases each). This CDR3 has 13 residues. With 7 bases removed from V and 2 bases from J, the gap between germline ends came to 9 bases. The germline gives CDR1 MNHEY, CDR2 SVGAGI. The CDR3 sequence: CASKGGPYNEQFF. CDR3 DNA sequence: TGTGCCAGCAAAGGGGGGCCCTACAATGAGCAGTTCTTC.